This is a list of T cell receptor beta chains from one sample in a study of Tregs in tolerant kidney transplant recipients. TCRdb keeps only in-frame clones here, not all; method: immunoSEQ multiplex PCR. Counted here are about 240,000 clones, 80% to 85% occurring once; the ten biggest clones make up about 0.58%. Specimen: CD4+ T cells from blood. These receptors all stem from a human donor in good health. The CDR3 runs from the conserved cysteine through the conserved F or W. The order of the fields is J gene, D gene, clone size, V gene, CDR3 DNA, CDR3 protein. A D gene is named only where the DNA matches it firmly. A clone size is listed for some rows: how often the clone was seen (once, few, many), or a class if it is expanded.

>TRBJ2-7|TRBD1|.|TRBV10-3
TGTGCCATCAGTGAGGACAGGGGCCCCTACGAGCAGTACTTC
CAISEDRGPYEQYF
>TRBJ1-1|.|.|TRBV16
TGTGCCAGCAGCCAATGGCAGGGCGAAGCTTTCTTT
CASSQWQGEAFF
>TRBJ2-7|.|.|TRBV5-1
TGCGCCAGCAGCTTGGCCGGGTCTAACGAGCAGTACTTC
CASSLAGSNEQYF
>TRBJ2-7|TRBD1|.|TRBV7-2
TGTGCCAGCAGCTTAGCTGGACAGGGGTTCTACGAGCAGTACTTC
CASSLAGQGFYEQYF
>TRBJ2-2|.|.|TRBV7-9
TGTGCCAGCAGCCCTAAAAGGACAGTCCTATTCACCGGGGAGCTGTTTTTT
CASSPKRTVLFTGELFF
>TRBJ2-6|TRBD1|.|TRBV5-4
TGTGCCAGCAGCTCGACAGGGCAGAATGGGGCCAACGTCCTGACTTTC
CASSSTGQNGANVLTF
>TRBJ2-1|TRBD2|few|TRBV4-1
TGCGCCAGCAGCCAAGGGCGGGGGGTGGACTACAATGAGCAGTTCTTC
CASSQGRGVDYNEQFF
>TRBJ2-5|TRBD2|.|TRBV18
TGTGCCAGCAGCAGCGGGGGGGGAGAGACCCAGTACTTC
CASSSGGGETQYF
>TRBJ2-3|TRBD2|.|TRBV6-5
TGTGCCAGCAGCCTAGGACTAGTTCGAGATACGCAGTATTTT
CASSLGLVRDTQYF
>TRBJ2-7|.|.|TRBV6-1
TGTGCCAGCAGTGAGTCCTGGGCACCATCATACGAGCAGTACTTC
CASSESWAPSYEQYF
>TRBJ2-7|TRBD2|.|TRBV28
TGTGCCAGCAGCACTCCGGCGGGGGAGCGCGAGCAGTACTTC
CASSTPAGEREQYF
>TRBJ2-7|TRBD2|.|TRBV5-4
TGTGCCAGCAGCCCGGGAGGGGCAGGAGACTACGAGCAGTACTTC
CASSPGGAGDYEQYF
>TRBJ1-5|.|few|TRBV5-3
TGTGCCAGAAGCTTGGCCCCCAGGGTCGACGGTCAGCCCCAGCATTTT
CARSLAPRVDGQPQHF
>TRBJ2-7|.|.|TRBV27
TGTGCCAGCAGCCAGATCCCGGTAGCCTACGAGCAGTACTTC
CASSQIPVAYEQYF
>TRBJ2-1|TRBD2|.|TRBV7-8
TGTGCCAGCAGCTTAGTCAGCGGGAGGGCTAATGAGCAGTTCTTC
CASSLVSGRANEQFF
>TRBJ2-7|.|.|TRBV7-9
TGTGCCAGCAGCTTAGGGGGATTGGGCTACGAGCAGTACTTC
CASSLGGLGYEQYF
>TRBJ1-2|.|.|TRBV7-9
TGTGCCAGCAGCTTAGCCCTCCACCGGGACAACGACTATGGCTACACCTTC
CASSLALHRDNDYGYTF
>TRBJ2-1|TRBD2|.|TRBV6-1
TGTGCCAGCAGACCACTTGCGGGGGGGAATGAGCAGTTCTTC
CASRPLAGGNEQFF
>TRBJ1-1|.|.|TRBV10-3
TGTGCCATCAGTGAGCCCCATCAGGCGATGAACACTGAAGCTTTCTTT
CAISEPHQAMNTEAFF
>TRBJ2-7|.|.|TRBV5-1
TGCGCCAGCAGCACTGGCCAAACCTACGAGCAGTACTTC
CASSTGQTYEQYF
>TRBJ2-7|TRBD2|.|TRBV4-2
TGTGCCAGCAGCCAATGGCGCGGGAGGGGTTCGAGCGAGCAGTACTTC
CASSQWRGRGSSEQYF
>TRBJ1-5|.|once|TRBV5-4
TGTGCCAGCAGCCCAACCTATTTGGGATCCAATCAGCCCCAGCATTTT
CASSPTYLGSNQPQHF
>TRBJ2-7|.|.|TRBV5-1
TGCGCCAGCAGCTTGGTTGTAGGGCTCGACGAGCAGTACTTC
CASSLVVGLDEQYF
>TRBJ1-2|.|.|TRBV5-6
TGTGCCAGCAGCTGGGGACAACGTTTCTATGGCTACACCTTC
CASSWGQRFYGYTF
>TRBJ1-4|.|once|TRBV14
TGTGCCAGCAGCCAAGAGGTACACGGGTCGGGAAAACTGTTTTTT
CASSQEVHGSGKLFF
>TRBJ1-5|TRBD1|once|TRBV6-6
TGTGCCAGCAGTTATGGGGACAGGGCCCTTCCGGCCCAGCATTTT
CASSYGDRALPAQHF
>TRBJ2-3|TRBD2|.|TRBV11-2
TGTGCCAGCAGCTCCACCCCCCGACTAGCGGGGAGCACAGATACGCAGTATTTT
CASSSTPRLAGSTDTQYF
>TRBJ2-5|.|.|TRBV7-6
TGTGCCAGCAGCTTAGTTCCAGGTCAAGAGACCCAGTACTTC
CASSLVPGQETQYF
>TRBJ2-7|.|.|TRBV7-9
TGTGCCAGCAGCCCAGGGACATCAGGGTCCTACGAGCAGTACTTC
CASSPGTSGSYEQYF
>TRBJ1-2|TRBD1|.|TRBV11-1
TGTGCCAGCAGCTTAGGGACCCTCACAGGGGGCTCCTATGGCTACACCTTC
CASSLGTLTGGSYGYTF
>TRBJ1-1|.|few|TRBV7-3
TGTGCCAGCAGCACCGGGACGGGAGAGGCTTTCTTT
CASSTGTGEAFF
>TRBJ1-4|TRBD1|.|TRBV9
TGTGCCAGCAGCCTCCGACAGGGTATAGACGAAAAACTGTTTTTT
CASSLRQGIDEKLFF
>TRBJ2-5|.|.|TRBV18
TGTGCCAGCTCACTATCAGCCCCCGGAGAAGAGGCCCAGTACTTC
CASSLSAPGEEAQYF
>TRBJ2-4|TRBD2|few|TRBV7-2
TGTGCCAGCAGCTTTGAACTAGCGGGGGGGCCGAACATTCAGTACTTC
CASSFELAGGPNIQYF
>TRBJ1-3|.|.|TRBV28
TGTGCCAGCAGTTTGTGGCAGGACGGAAACACCATATATTTT
CASSLWQDGNTIYF
>TRBJ2-3|.|.|TRBV7-8
TGTGCCAGCAGCCCAGCCGAGAGGGGAACAGATACGCAGTATTTT
CASSPAERGTDTQYF
>TRBJ1-2|.|.|TRBV6-5
TGTGCCAGCAGTTCTACCGGGACGGTCTATGGCTACACCTTC
CASSSTGTVYGYTF
>TRBJ2-1|TRBD2|.|TRBV6-4
TGTGCCAGCCAACGGGCGGGGGGAACTATCGGTGAGCAGTTCTTC
CASQRAGGTIGEQFF
>TRBJ2-2|TRBD1|.|TRBV15
TGTGCCACCAGCAGAGTCCGACCCGGGACAGGGAACACCGGGGAGCTGTTTTTT
CATSRVRPGTGNTGELFF
>TRBJ1-4|.|.|TRBV27
TGTGCCAGCAGCCCTATAAGAATACAGGGCTCTAATGAAAAACTGTTTTTT
CASSPIRIQGSNEKLFF
>TRBJ2-1|.|.|TRBV25-1
TGTGCCAGCAGTCCCCTAGGGGGTAAGGACAATGAGCAGTTCTTC
CASSPLGGKDNEQFF
>TRBJ2-4|.|.|TRBV27
TGTGCCAGCAGTTTTGGGGGCATACTAGCCAAAAACATTCAGTACTTC
CASSFGGILAKNIQYF
>TRBJ1-1|TRBD1|.|TRBV29-1
TGCAGCGAACCAGGGGGCGAGGGGACTGAAGCTTTCTTT
CSEPGGEGTEAFF
>TRBJ2-7|TRBD1|.|TRBV7-4
TGTGCCAGCAGCTTAGTGGGCGGACAGGGCCCATACGAGCAGTACTTC
CASSLVGGQGPYEQYF
>TRBJ2-1|.|.|TRBV5-1
TGCGCCAGCAGACCACGTATCTCCTACAATGAGCAGTTCTTC
CASRPRISYNEQFF
>TRBJ1-2|.|.|TRBV4-2
TGTGCCAGCAGCCAAGAAACAACGACCTTC
CASSQETTTF
>TRBJ1-6|TRBD1|.|TRBV30
TGTGCCTGGAGTGGGGACAGGGGGCCCTATAATTCACCCCTCCACTTT
CAWSGDRGPYNSPLHF
>TRBJ2-7|TRBD1|once|TRBV19
TGTGCCAGTAGTATTGGGACAGGCTACGAGCAGTACTTC
CASSIGTGYEQYF
>TRBJ2-5|TRBD1|.|TRBV11-2
TGTGCCAGCAGCGTCATCAGGACAGGTCCGATATCTGGGGAGACCCAGTACTTC
CASSVIRTGPISGETQYF
>TRBJ2-7|.|.|TRBV19
TGTGCCAGTAGTATCGGAGGGGGCGGTAGCAGGGGATGGTCCTACGAGCAGTACTTC
CASSIGGGGSRGWSYEQYF
>TRBJ2-3|.|.|TRBV15
TGTGCCACCAGCAGAGATATGGGATTCCCTAGCACAGATACGCAGTATTTT
CATSRDMGFPSTDTQYF
>TRBJ1-4|TRBD1|.|TRBV6-6
TGTGCCAGCATCGACAGGGATGGTGGTGAAAAACTGTTTTTT
CASIDRDGGEKLFF
>TRBJ1-5|TRBD1|.|TRBV2
TGTGCCAGCAGTGGAGGGACAGGATTTAGCAATCAGCCCCAGCATTTT
CASSGGTGFSNQPQHF
>TRBJ2-7|.|.|TRBV27
TGTGCCAGCAGTAAGGGGGTCGCGAGCTACGAGCAGTACTTC
CASSKGVASYEQYF
>TRBJ1-1|.|once|TRBV7-2
TGTGCCAGCAGCTTAGGAGCAGGGTGGCCATTGAACACTGAAGCTTTCTTT
CASSLGAGWPLNTEAFF
>TRBJ2-2|TRBD1|.|TRBV19
TGTGCCAGTAGCTCCGGACAGGGGAGGGACTACTTCTTTATTAACACCGGGGAGCTGTTTTTT
CASSSGQGRDYFFINTGELFF
>TRBJ1-1|TRBD1|.|TRBV2
TGTGCCAGCAGTGAGGGACAGGGGTACACTGAAGCTTTCTTT
CASSEGQGYTEAFF
>TRBJ1-6|TRBD1|few|TRBV4-1
TGCGCCAGCAGCCGGCAGTCAGGGGGCCGGTCACCCCTCCACTTT
CASSRQSGGRSPLHF
>TRBJ2-6|TRBD1|.|TRBV19
TGTGCCAGTAGTCTGACAGGGGGCATCCCCACTGGGGCCAACGTCCTGACTTTC
CASSLTGGIPTGANVLTF